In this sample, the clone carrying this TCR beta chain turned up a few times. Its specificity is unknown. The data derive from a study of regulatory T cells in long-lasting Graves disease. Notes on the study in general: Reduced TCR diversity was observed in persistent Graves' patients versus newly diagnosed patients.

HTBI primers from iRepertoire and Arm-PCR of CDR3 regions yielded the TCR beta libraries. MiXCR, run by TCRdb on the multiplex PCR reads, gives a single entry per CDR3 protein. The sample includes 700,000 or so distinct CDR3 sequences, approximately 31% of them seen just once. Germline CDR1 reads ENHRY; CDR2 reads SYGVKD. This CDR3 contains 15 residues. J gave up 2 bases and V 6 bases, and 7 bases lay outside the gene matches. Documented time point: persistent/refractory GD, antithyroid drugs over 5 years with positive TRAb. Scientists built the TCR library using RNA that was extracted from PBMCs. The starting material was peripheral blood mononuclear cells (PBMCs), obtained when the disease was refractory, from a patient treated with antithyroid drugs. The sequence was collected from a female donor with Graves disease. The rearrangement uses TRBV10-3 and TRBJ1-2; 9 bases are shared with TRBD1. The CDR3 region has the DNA TGTGCCATCAGCGCTACGGGACAGGGAAACTATGGCTACACCTTC. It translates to CAISATGQGNYGYTF.